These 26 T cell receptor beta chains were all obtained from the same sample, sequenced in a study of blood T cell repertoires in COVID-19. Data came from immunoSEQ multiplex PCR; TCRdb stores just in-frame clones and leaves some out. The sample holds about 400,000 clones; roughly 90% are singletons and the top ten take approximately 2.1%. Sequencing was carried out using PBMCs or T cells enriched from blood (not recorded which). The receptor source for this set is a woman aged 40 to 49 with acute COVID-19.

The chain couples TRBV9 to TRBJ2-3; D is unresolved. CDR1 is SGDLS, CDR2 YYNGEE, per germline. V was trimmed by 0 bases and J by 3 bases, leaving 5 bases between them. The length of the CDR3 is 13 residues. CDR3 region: CASSVEETDTQYF. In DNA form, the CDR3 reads TGTGCCAGCAGCGTAGAGGAGACAGATACGCAGTATTTT.

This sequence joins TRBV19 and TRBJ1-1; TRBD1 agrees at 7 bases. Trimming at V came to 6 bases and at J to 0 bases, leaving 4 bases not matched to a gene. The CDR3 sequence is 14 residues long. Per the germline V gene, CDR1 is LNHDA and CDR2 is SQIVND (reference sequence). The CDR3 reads CASSPGQLNTEAFF. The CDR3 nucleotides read TGTGCCAGTAGCCCGGGACAGTTGAACACTGAAGCTTTCTTT.

For the CDR3, the DNA is TGTGCCAGCAGCTTGGGAGAGGCGCAGTATTTT. This encodes CASSLGEAQYF. The chain recombines TRBV5-4 with TRBJ2-3; D remains unclear. The CDR3 contains 11 residues. Germline assignment: CDR1 SGHNT and CDR2 YYREEE (reference sequence). V was cut by 0 bases and J by 10 bases, with 6 bases left in between.

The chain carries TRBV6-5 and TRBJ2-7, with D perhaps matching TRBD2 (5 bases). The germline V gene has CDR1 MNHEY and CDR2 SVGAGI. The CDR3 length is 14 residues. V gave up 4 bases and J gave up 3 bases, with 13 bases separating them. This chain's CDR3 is CASSSRYGIYEQYF. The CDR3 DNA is TGTGCCAGCAGTTCGAGGTACGGGATCTACGAGCAGTACTTC.

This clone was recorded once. CDR3 DNA sequence: TGTGCCAGCAGCGAACCGACAGGTCGACTTCCAAAACTGTTTTTT. It yields the protein CASSEPTGRLPKLFF. The rearrangement joins TRBV6-2 or TRBV6-3 to TRBJ1-4, with D tentatively TRBD1 (6 bases). Germline V gene sequence: CDR1 MNHEY, CDR2 SVGEGT. The CDR3 covers 15 residues. V gave up 6 bases and J gave up 10 bases, with 21 bases separating them.

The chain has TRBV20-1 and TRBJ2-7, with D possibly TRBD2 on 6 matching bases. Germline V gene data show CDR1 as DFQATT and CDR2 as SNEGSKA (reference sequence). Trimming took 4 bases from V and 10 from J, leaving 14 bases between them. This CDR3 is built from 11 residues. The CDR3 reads CSAIRGTFQYF. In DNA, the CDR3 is TGCAGTGCTATTCGTGGGACTTTTCAGTACTTC.

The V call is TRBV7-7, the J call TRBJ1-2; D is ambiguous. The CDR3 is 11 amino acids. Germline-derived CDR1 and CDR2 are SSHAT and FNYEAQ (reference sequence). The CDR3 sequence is CAAGGNYGYTF. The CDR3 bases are TGTGCGGCCGGCGGTAACTATGGCTACACCTTC. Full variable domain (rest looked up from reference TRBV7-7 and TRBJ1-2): GAGVSQSPRYKVTKRGQDVTLRCDPISSHATLYWYQQALGQGPEFLTYFNYEAQPDKSGLPSDRFSAERPEGSISTLTIQRTEQRDSAMYRCAAGGNYGYTFGSGTRLTVV.

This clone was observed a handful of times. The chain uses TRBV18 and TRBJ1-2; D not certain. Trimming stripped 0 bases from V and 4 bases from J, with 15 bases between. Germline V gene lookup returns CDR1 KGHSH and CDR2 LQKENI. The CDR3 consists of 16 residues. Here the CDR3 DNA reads TGTGCCAGCTCACCACCCTCTTTGGAGGGTAGCTATGGCTACACCTTC. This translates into CASSPPSLEGSYGYTF.

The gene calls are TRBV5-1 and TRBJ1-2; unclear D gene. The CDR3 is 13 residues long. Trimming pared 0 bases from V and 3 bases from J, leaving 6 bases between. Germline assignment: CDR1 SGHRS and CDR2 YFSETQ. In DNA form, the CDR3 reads TGCGCCAGCAGCTTGGCCGCGGACTATGGCTACACCTTC. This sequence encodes CASSLAADYGYTF.

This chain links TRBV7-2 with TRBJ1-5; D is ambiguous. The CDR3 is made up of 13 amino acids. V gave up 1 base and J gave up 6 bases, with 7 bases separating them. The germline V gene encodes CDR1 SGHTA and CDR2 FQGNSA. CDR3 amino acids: CASSLGRSQPQHF. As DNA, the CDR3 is TGTGCCAGCAGCTTAGGGAGGAGTCAGCCCCAGCATTTT.

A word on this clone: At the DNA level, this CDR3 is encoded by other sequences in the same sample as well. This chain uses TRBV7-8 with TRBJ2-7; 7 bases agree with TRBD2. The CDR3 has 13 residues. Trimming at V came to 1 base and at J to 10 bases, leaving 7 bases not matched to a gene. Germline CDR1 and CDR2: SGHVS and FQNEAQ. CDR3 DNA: TGTGCCAGCAGCTTAGAACGGGGGGACCCCCAGTACTTC. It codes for CASSLERGDPQYF.

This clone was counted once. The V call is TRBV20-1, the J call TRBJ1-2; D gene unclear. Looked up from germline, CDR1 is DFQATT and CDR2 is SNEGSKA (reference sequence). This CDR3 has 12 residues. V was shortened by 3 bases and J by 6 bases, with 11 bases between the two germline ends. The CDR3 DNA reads TGCAGTGCTAGTATGGGCCCAGATGGCTACACCTTC. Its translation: CSASMGPDGYTF.

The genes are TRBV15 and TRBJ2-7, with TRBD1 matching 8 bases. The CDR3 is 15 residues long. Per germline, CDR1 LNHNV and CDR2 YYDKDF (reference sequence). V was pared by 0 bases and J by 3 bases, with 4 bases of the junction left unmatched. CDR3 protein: CATSREQGDLYEQYF. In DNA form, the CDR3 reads TGTGCCACCAGCAGAGAACAGGGGGACCTCTACGAGCAGTACTTC.

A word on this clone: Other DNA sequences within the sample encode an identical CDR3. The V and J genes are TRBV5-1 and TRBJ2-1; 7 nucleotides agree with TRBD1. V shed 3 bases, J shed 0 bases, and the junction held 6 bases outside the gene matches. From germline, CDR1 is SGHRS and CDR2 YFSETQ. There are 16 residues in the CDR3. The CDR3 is CASSSRQGGSYNEQFF. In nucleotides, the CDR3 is TGCGCCAGCAGCTCTAGACAGGGCGGCTCCTACAATGAGCAGTTCTTC.

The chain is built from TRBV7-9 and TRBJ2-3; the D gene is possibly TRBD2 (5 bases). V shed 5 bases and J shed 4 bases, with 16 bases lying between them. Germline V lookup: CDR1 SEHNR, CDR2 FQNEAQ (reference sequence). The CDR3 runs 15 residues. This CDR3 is CASSRGGSWADTQYF. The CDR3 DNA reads TGTGCCAGCAGCCGCGGAGGTTCTTGGGCAGATACGCAGTATTTT.

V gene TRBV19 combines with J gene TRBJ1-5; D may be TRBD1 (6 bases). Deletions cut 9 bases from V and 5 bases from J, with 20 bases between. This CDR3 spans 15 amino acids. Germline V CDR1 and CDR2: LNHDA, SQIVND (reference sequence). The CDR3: CASVPGTYFDQPQHF. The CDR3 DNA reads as TGTGCCAGCGTCCCCGGGACATACTTTGATCAGCCCCAGCATTTT.

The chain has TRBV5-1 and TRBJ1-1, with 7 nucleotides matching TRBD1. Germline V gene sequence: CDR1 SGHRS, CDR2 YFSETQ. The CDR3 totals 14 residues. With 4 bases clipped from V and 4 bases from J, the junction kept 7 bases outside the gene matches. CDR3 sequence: CASSGGGLGTEAFF. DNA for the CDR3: TGCGCCAGCAGCGGAGGGGGCCTGGGCACTGAAGCTTTCTTT.

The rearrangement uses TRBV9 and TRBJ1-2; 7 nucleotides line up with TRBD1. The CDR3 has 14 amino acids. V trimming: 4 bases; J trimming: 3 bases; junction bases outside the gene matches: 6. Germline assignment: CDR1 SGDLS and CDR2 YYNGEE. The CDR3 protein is CASSLGQPYYGYTF. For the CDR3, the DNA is TGTGCCAGCAGCCTGGGACAGCCTTACTATGGCTACACCTTC.

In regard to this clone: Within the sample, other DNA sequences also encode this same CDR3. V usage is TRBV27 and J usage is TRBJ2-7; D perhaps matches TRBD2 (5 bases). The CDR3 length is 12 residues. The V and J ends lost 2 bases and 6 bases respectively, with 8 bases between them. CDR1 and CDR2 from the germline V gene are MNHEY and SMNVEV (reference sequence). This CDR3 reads CASSLEGVEQYF. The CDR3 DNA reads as TGTGCCAGCAGTTTAGAGGGTGTCGAGCAGTACTTC.

This chain's CDR3 is CASSLTGSNTEAFF. In DNA form, the CDR3 reads TGTGCCAGCAGCCTGACAGGCTCGAACACTGAAGCTTTCTTT. The J gene is TRBJ1-1, the V gene TRBV3-1 (or the pseudogene TRBV3-2), with a weak D call TRBD1 (6 bases). V was cut by 4 bases and J by 1 base, with 10 bases left in between. This CDR3 has 14 residues. In germline, CDR1 is LGHDT, CDR2 YNNKEL (reference sequence).

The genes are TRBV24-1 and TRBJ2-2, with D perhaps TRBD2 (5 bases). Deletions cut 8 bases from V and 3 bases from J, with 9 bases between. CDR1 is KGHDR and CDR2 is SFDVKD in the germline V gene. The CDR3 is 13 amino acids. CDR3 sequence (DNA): TGTGCCACCAATCGGGGTTACACCGGGGAGCTGTTTTTT. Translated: CATNRGYTGELFF.

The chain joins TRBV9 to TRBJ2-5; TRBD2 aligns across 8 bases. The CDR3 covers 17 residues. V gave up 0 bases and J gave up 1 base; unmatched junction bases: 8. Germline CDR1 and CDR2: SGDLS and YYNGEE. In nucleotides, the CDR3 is TGTGCCAGCAGCGTAGGTGTTAGCGGGGACTTCCAAGAGACCCAGTACTTC. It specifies CASSVGVSGDFQETQYF.

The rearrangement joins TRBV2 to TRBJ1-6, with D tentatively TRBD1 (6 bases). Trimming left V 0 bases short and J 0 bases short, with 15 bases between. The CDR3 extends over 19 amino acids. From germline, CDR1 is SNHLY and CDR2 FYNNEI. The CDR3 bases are TGTGCCAGCAGTGAAGCGACAGGTGTTCCCCTCTCCTATAATTCACCCCTCCACTTT. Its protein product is CASSEATGVPLSYNSPLHF. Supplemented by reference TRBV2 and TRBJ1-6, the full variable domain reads EPEVTQTPSHQVTQMGQEVILRCVPISNHLYFYWYRQILGQKVEFLVSFYNNEISEKSEIFDDQFSVERPDGSNFTLKIRSTKLEDSAMYFCASSEATGVPLSYNSPLHFGNGTRLTVT.

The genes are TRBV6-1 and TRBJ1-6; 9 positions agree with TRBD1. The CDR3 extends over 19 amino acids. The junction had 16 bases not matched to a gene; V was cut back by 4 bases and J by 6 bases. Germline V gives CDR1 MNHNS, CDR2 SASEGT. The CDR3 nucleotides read TGTGCCAGCAGTGCGGGACAGGGAGGAATGGGGCCCATTAATTCACCCCTCCACTTT. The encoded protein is CASSAGQGGMGPINSPLHF.

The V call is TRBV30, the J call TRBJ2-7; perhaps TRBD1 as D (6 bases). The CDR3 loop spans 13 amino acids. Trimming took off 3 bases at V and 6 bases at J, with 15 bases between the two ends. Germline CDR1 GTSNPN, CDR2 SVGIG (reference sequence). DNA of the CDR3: TGTGCCTGGAGCCAAGAAACAGGGAGCGAGCAGTACTTC. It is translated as CAWSQETGSEQYF.

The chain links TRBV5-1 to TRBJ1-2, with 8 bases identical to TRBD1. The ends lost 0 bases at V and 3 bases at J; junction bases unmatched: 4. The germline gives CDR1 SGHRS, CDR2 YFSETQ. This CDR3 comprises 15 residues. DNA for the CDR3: TGCGCCAGCAGCTTGGGGTCGGGACAGGACTATGGCTACACCTTC. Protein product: CASSLGSGQDYGYTF.